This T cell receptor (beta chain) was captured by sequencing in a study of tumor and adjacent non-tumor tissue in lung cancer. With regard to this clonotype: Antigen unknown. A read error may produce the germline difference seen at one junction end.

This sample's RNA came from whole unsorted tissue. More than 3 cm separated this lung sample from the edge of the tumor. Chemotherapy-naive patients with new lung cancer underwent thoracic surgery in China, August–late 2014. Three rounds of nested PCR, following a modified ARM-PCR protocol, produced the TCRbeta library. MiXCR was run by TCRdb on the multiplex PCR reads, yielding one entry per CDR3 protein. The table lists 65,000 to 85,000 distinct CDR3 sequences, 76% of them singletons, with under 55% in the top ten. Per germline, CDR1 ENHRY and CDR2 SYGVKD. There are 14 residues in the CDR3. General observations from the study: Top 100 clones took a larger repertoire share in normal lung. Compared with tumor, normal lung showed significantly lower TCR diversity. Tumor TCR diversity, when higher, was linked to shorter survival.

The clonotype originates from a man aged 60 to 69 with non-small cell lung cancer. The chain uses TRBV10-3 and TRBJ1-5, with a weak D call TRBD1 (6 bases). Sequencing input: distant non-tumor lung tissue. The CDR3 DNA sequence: TGTGCCATCAGGTCGGACAAGGGGGATCAGCCCCGGCATTTT. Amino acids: CAIRSDKGDQPRHF.